This TCR beta chain was sequenced in a study of blood T cell repertoires in COVID-19. As for the study in general: The cDNA or gDNA used as material had been derived from T cells, B-cell-depleted T cells, or PBMCs.

This CDR3 region has 15 residues. With 10 bases clipped from V and 9 bases from J, the junction kept 15 bases outside the gene matches. Germline-derived CDR1 and CDR2 are MNHEY and SMNVEV (reference sequence). Clones were sequenced by immunoSEQ multiplex PCR, and TCRdb holds only the in-frame ones, with some missing. This table holds about 31,000 clones, about nine tenths found once. The TCR sequence derives from a human donor in a cohort sampled during active COVID-19. The specimen was peripheral blood. The chain recombines TRBV27 with TRBJ2-1, with 10 positions matching TRBD2. DNA for the CDR3: TGTGCCACCAAAGGAGTTAGCGGGGGGTCCGGTGAGCAGTTCTTC. Translating gives CATKGVSGGSGEQFF.